Included here is one T cell receptor (beta chain) sequence, with context. This clone came up once. Its cognate antigen has yet to be identified. No per-base quality is available; no much larger clone lies one base away. The collaborating institutions used their own protocols to collect whole blood in K2EDTA tubes. For TCRbeta analysis, collaborator samples were shipped as frozen whole blood, as isolated PBMCs, or as DNA extracted from either sample type. Here V drops 2 bases and J drops 10 bases, and the junction holds 13 bases not matched to any gene. The CDR3 goes from the cysteine to the phenylalanine over 17 residues. The read is trimmed to its CDR3 DNA, 51 bases read in frame from base 1. The germline V gene encodes CDR1 MNHEY and CDR2 SVGEGT. The record originates from a study of blood T cell repertoires in COVID-19 (dated by TCRdb to the early 2020s). Study-wide context: The collaborator samples originated in the United States, Italy and Spain and spanned the acute and convalescent phases of COVID-19. The dataset comprised deeply sampled blood TCRbeta repertoires from subjects exposed to, actively infected with, or recovered from COVID-19. The material from the prospective study consisted of cDNA or gDNA derived from T cells, B-cell-depleted T cells, or PBMCs. The repertoires were released in a freely available public database intended as a resource for research on the immune response to SARS-CoV-2. The samples were drawn from the first 160 participants of the ongoing ImmuneRACE study and from over 950 subjects provided by 6 global collaborators. Nearly every sample came with metadata listing a de-identified subject ID, COVID-19 status, age in years and sex. Where available, HLA class I and class II types were obtained from metadata supplied by the sample provider rather than from assay-based typing. General findings and caveats noted by the study authors: The quantity of clinical and demographic metadata differed by source and by participant and was supplied without curation.

The immunoSEQ Assay, a bias-controlled multiplex PCR, was used to amplify TCRbeta CDR3 regions from genomic DNA. The original pipeline was this. Nucleated cell counts per sample were estimated from amplification of reference gene primers within the assay. To quantify the absolute abundance of each unique TCRbeta CDR3 rearrangement, sequence reads were collapsed and filtered. For each sample, productive Simpson clonality was calculated as the square root of Simpson's diversity index over productive rearrangements. TCRdb carries this immuneACCESS record with in-frame sequences only. Its versions omit some clonotypes, under half of them owing to an unresolved V gene in the studies checked, with the rest unexplained. V and J calls plus clone size are reproduced from that table; the DNA served to infer D and trimming. This sample has 85,000 to 130,000 clones in its table, and around 90% of those were observed once. Of the sample, around 6% falls within the top ten clones.

The rearranged segments are TRBV6-2 or TRBV6-3 and TRBJ2-4; 11 bases in the junction line up with TRBD2. The TCR comes from a man in his 70s with acute or convalescent COVID-19. Sequenced sample: peripheral blood. The CDR3 reads CASSYPGLADGGLIQYF. The DNA sequence reads TGTGCCAGCAGTTACCCGGGACTAGCGGATGGGGGTTTAATTCAGTACTTC.